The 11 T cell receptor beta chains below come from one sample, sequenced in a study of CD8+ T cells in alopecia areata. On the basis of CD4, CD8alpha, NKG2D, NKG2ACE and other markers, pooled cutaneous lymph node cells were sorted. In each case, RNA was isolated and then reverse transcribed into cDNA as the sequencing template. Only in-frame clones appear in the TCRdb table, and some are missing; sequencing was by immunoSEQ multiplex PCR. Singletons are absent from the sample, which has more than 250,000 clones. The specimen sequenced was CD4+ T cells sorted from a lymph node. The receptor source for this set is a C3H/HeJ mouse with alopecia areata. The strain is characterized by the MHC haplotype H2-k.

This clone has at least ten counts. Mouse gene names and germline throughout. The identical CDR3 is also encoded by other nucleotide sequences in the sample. CDR3 loop: CAWSLGNQDTQYF. The CDR3 bases that were read are TGTGCCTGGAGTCTGGGGAACCAAGAC. The chain recombines TRBV31 with TRBJ2-5; D is unresolved. The read is 4 residues too short to cover the CDR3 end, so that end is filled in from the germline J gene. Germline assignment: CDR1 GKSSPN and CDR2 SITVG. The germline V and J ends were trimmed by 0 bases and 0 bases, with 4 bases remaining between them. This CDR3 has 13 amino acids.

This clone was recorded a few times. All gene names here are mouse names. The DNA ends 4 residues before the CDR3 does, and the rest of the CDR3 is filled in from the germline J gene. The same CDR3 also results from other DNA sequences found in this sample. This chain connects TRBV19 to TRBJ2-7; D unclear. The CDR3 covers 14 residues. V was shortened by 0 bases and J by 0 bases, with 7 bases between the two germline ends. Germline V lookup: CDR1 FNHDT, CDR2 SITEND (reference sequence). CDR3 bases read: TGTGCCAGCAGTATAGCCCAGAGCTCCTAT. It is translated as CASSIAQSSY. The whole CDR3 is CASSIAQSSYEQYF.

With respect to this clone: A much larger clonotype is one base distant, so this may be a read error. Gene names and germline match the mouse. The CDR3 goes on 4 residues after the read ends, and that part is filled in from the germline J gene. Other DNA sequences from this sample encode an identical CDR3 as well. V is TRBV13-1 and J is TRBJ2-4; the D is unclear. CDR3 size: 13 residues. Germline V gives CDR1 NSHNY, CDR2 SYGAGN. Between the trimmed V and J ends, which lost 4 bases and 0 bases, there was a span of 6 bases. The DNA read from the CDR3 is TGTGCCAGCAGTTACAGTAGTCAAAAC. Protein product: CASSYSSQN. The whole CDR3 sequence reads CASSYSSQNTLYF.

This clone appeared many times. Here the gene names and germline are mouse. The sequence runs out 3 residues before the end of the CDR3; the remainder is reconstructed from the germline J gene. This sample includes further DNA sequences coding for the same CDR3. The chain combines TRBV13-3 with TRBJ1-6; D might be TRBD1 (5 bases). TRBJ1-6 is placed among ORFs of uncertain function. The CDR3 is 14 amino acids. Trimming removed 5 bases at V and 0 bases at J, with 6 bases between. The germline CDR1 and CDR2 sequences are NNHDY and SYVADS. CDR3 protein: CASRDNSYNSPLYF. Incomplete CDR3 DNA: TGTGCCAGCAGGGACAATTCCTATAATTCGCCC.

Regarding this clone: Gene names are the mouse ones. The CDR3: CASSARGDSPLYF. Incomplete CDR3 DNA: TGTGCCAGCAGTGCCAGGGGTGATTCGCCC. This chain uses TRBV13-3 with TRBJ1-6; TRBD1 might be the D (6 bases). The DNA ends 3 residues before the CDR3 does, and the rest of the CDR3 is filled in from the germline J gene. TRBJ1-6 has ORF status, its function being uncertain. Germline CDR1 and CDR2: NNHDY and SYVADS. This CDR3 has 13 amino acids. Trimming took 3 bases from V and 8 from J, leaving 9 bases between them.

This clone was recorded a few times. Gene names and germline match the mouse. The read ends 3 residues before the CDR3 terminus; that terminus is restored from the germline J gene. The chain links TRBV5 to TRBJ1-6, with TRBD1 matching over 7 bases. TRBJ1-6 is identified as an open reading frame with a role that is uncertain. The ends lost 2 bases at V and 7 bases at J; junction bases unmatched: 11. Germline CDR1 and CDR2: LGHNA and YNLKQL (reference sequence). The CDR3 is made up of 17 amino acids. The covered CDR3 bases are TGTGCCAGCAGCCAAACCGCTCCGGGACAGAAGAATTCGCCC. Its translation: CASSQTAPGQKNSP. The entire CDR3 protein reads CASSQTAPGQKNSPLYF.

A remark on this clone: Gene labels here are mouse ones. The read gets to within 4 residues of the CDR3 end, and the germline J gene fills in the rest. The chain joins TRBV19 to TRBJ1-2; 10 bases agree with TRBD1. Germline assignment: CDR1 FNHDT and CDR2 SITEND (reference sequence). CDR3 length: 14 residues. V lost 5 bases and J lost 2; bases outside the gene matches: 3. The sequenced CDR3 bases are TGTGCCAGCAGGGGGGGACAGGGGAACTCC. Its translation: CASRGGQGNS. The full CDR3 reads CASRGGQGNSDYTF. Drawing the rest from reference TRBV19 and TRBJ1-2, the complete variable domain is GGIITQTPKFLIGQEGQKLTLKCQQNFNHDTMYWYRQDSGKGLRLIYYSITENDLQKGDLSEGYDASREKKSSFSLTVTSAQKNEMAVFLCASRGGQGNSDYTFGSGTRLLVI.

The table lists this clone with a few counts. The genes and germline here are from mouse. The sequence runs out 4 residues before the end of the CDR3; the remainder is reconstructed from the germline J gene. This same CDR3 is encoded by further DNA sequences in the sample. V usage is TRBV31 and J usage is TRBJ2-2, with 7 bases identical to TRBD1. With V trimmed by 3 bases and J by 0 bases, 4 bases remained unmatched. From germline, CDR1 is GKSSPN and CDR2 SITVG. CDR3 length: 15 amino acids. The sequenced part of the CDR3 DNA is TGTGCCTGGAGCCTCGGGACAGCAAACACCGGG. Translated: CAWSLGTANTG. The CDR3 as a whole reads CAWSLGTANTGQLYF.

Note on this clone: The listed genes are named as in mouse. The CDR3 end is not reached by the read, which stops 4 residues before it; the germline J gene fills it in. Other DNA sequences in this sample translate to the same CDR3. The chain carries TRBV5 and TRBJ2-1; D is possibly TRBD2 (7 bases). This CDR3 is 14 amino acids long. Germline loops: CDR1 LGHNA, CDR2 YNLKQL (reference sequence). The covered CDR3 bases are TGTGCCAGCAGCCAAGATCCGGGGGGCGCT. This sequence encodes CASSQDPGGA. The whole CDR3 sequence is CASSQDPGGAEQFF.

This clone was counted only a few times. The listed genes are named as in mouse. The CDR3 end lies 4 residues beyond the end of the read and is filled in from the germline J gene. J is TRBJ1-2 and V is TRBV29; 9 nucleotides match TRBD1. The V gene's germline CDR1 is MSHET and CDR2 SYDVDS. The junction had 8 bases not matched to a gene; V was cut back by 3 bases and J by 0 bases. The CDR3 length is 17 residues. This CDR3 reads CASSFPPGQGPNSDYTF. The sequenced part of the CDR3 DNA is TGTGCTAGCAGTTTCCCTCCGGGACAGGGTCCAAACTCC.

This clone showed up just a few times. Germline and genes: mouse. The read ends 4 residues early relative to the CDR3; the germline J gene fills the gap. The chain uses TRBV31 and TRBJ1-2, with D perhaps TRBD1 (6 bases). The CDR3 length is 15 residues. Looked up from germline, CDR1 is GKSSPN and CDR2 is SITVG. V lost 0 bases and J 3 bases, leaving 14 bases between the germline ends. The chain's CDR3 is CAWSLGGALYSDYTF. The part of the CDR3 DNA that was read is TGTGCCTGGAGTCTAGGGGGGGCGCTGTACTCC. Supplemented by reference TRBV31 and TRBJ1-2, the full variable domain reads AQTIHQWPVAEIKAVGSPLSLGCTIKGKSSPNLYWYWQATGGTLQQLFYSITVGQVESVVQLNLSASRPKDDQFILSTEKLLLSHSGFYLCAWSLGGALYSDYTFGSGTRLLVI.